The next 26 T cell receptor beta chains were all read from a single sample in a study of blood T cells in healthy people across ages. A second PCR of 7 to 11 cycles used a sample-barcoded 5' primer and a J-beta primer mix. TCRdb re-analysed the 5' RACE reads in MiXCR, keeping a single row per CDR3 protein. The repertoire holds roughly 720,000 distinct CDR3 sequences, roughly 53% seen once, with approximately 40% in the top ten. Sequences were obtained from blood. These receptors were obtained from a man older than 75 in good health.

The V call is TRBV6-2 or TRBV6-3, the J call TRBJ2-2, with 10 bases identical to TRBD2. The CDR3 extends over 17 amino acids. The germline V gene encodes CDR1 MNHEY and CDR2 SVGEGT. V lost 7 bases, J lost 5 bases, and 13 bases stayed unmatched. CDR3 sequence (DNA): TGTGCCAGCACCCCTAAGAGCGGGAGGGCTGGAACCGGGGAGCTGTTTTTT. The encoded protein is CASTPKSGRAGTGELFF.

This clonotype was picked up a small number of times. CDR3 bases: TGCAGTGTCCTGGGGGCGGGACGCACAGATACGCAGTATTTT. Translation: CSVLGAGRTDTQYF. The chain employs TRBV20-1 and TRBJ2-3; D possibly matches TRBD1 or TRBD2 (6 bases each). V was trimmed by 7 bases and J by 1 base, leaving 15 bases between them. CDR1 and CDR2 from the germline V gene are DFQATT and SNEGSKA (reference sequence). This CDR3 has 14 residues.

This clonotype was observed a few times. This chain links TRBV20-1 with TRBJ2-1, with D unclear. Trimming left V 1 base short and J 6 bases short, with 4 bases between. The CDR3 consists of 11 residues. CDR1 is DFQATT, CDR2 SNEGSKA, per germline (reference sequence). This CDR3 reads CSARGPNEQFF. CDR3 coding DNA: TGCAGTGCTAGAGGACCCAATGAGCAGTTCTTC.

This chain links TRBV29-1 with TRBJ2-1; maybe TRBD1 (6 bases). V gave up 7 bases and J gave up 5 bases, with 12 bases separating them. This CDR3 contains 12 residues. Germline CDR1 is SQVTM and CDR2 is ANQGSEA. CDR3: CSADRTNNEQFF. In DNA form, the CDR3 reads TGCAGCGCCGACAGGACAAACAATGAGCAGTTCTTC.

This clonotype was counted only a few times. The rearrangement links TRBV24-1 to TRBJ2-1; 12 bases match TRBD2. Trimming cost V 4 bases and J 1 base; bases outside gene matches: 1. This CDR3 region has 16 residues. Germline V CDR1 and CDR2: KGHDR, SFDVKD. The CDR3 nucleotides read TGTGCCACCAGTGAGACTAGCGGGGGATCCTACAATGAGCAGTTCTTC. This encodes CATSETSGGSYNEQFF.

The V gene is TRBV4-2, the J gene TRBJ2-5; tentatively, D is TRBD2 (6 bases). The J call is in doubt because the DNA end fits TRBJ2-7 better. CDR3 length: 17 amino acids. Germline-derived CDR1 and CDR2 are LGHNA and YNFKEQ. The CDR3 nucleotides are TGTGCCAGCAGCCAAGATGGAGGGCTGGGGGGAGTCGCCGAGCAGTACTTC. This translates into CASSQDGGLGGVAEQYF.

The chain has TRBV6-1 and TRBJ2-5; D remains ambiguous. V was clipped by 6 bases and J by 7 bases, with 15 bases between them. The CDR3 covers 13 residues. Germline loops: CDR1 MNHNS, CDR2 SASEGT. The CDR3 bases are TGTGCCAGCAGACGAGCGACTTCCTGGACCCAGTACTTC. Its protein is CASRRATSWTQYF.

This clonotype was observed a few times. The J gene is TRBJ2-3, the V gene TRBV11-3; 7 bases match TRBD1. The CDR3 covers 12 residues. Unmatched junction bases numbered 2, after V lost 4 bases and J lost 7 bases. Germline V gene data show CDR1 as SGHNT and CDR2 as YENEEA. CDR3 loop: CASSYRGHTQYF. CDR3 sequence (DNA): TGTGCCAGCAGCTACAGGGGTCATACGCAGTATTTT.

Of note for this clonotype: Compared with germline, one end of the junction differs, possibly owing to a read error. The gene calls are TRBV19 and TRBJ2-4; D could derive from TRBD1 or TRBD2 (6 bases each). The germline V gene has CDR1 LNHDA and CDR2 SQIVND (reference sequence). The CDR3 spans 18 residues. CDR3 sequence: CASSIDHGGHLAKSIQYF. CDR3 nucleotide sequence: TGTGCCAGTAGTATAGATCACGGGGGACACCTAGCCAAAAGCATTCAGTACTTC.

The V and J genes are TRBV7-3 and TRBJ2-3; D possibly uses TRBD1 or TRBD2 (6 bases each). Trimming removed 5 bases at V and 3 bases at J, with 15 bases between. CDR3 length: 15 amino acids. Germline-derived CDR1 and CDR2 are SGHTA and FQGTGA. The CDR3 region is CASSPFGGPTDTQYF. The CDR3 DNA reads TGTGCCAGCAGCCCCTTCGGGGGCCCTACAGATACGCAGTATTTT.

Remarks on this clonotype: One end of the junction does not line up with germline, which may come from a read error. The rearrangement links TRBV20-1 to TRBJ2-5, with D tentatively TRBD1 (5 bases). CDR1 is DFQATT, CDR2 SNEGSKA, per germline (reference sequence). This CDR3 has 13 residues. The DNA for the CDR3 is TGCGGTGCTAGAGATCCAGGGCCGGAGACCCAGTACTTC. Translating it yields CGARDPGPETQYF.

The chain has TRBV6-1 and TRBJ2-1; D unclear. The J call may not be correct, given that the DNA end is closer to TRBJ2-7. The CDR3 has 11 residues. In germline, CDR1 is MNHNS, CDR2 SASEGT. The CDR3 bases are TGTGCCAGTGCCTCGTACAATGAGCAGTACTTC. Translation gives CASASYNEQYF.

DNA of the CDR3: TGTGCCAGCAGTGCCCTTGATGAGCAGTTCTTC. Protein product: CASSALDEQFF. J is TRBJ2-1 and V is TRBV2; the D is unclear. The germline V gene encodes CDR1 SNHLY and CDR2 FYNNEI. The CDR3 loop spans 11 amino acids. V shed 4 bases and J shed 8 bases, with 6 bases lying between them.

CDR3 nucleotide sequence: TGTGCCAGCAGTGCGAGGGAGGGGGGATACAATGAGCAGTTCTTC. It encodes CASSAREGGYNEQFF. This chain links TRBV6-1 with TRBJ2-1; TRBD2 is a possible D gene (7 bases). Trimming pared 4 bases from V and 4 bases from J, leaving 14 bases between. The germline V gene encodes CDR1 MNHNS and CDR2 SASEGT. The CDR3 loop spans 15 amino acids.

The rearrangement uses TRBV29-1 and TRBJ2-3, with 8 nucleotides matching TRBD1. Germline assignment: CDR1 SQVTM and CDR2 ANQGSEA. Germline trimming cut 2 bases from V and 14 bases from J; bases unmatched to any gene: 15. CDR3 length: 14 residues. The CDR3 DNA follows: TGCAGCGTTGAATATCTCAGGGGGCGCAGATACGCGTATTTT. This encodes CSVEYLRGRRYAYF.

This clonotype was observed a handful of times. The rearrangement joins TRBV11-2 to TRBJ2-4, with 9 bases lining up with TRBD1. V dropped 1 base and J dropped 2; count of bases not matched to a gene: 15. There are 20 residues in the CDR3. CDR1 is SGHAT and CDR2 is FQNNGV in the germline V gene. The CDR3 sequence: CASSLGGGTGRVWTKNIQYF. The CDR3 DNA follows: TGTGCCAGCAGCTTAGGGGGGGGGACAGGGAGGGTCTGGACCAAAAACATTCAGTACTTC.

The rearrangement uses TRBV30 and TRBJ2-5; D call uncertain. The germline CDR1 and CDR2 sequences are GTSNPN and SVGIG (reference sequence). V lost 1 base, J lost 7 bases, and 10 bases lay in between. This CDR3 is 12 amino acids long. The CDR3 loop is CAWSAGVGTQYF. The CDR3 DNA follows: TGTGCCTGGAGTGCTGGGGTGGGGACCCAGTACTTC.

The table lists this clonotype with a few counts. This rearrangement joins TRBV6-2 or TRBV6-3 to TRBJ2-5; D possibly corresponds to TRBD1 (6 bases). CDR3 length: 16 residues. Trimming stripped 0 bases from V and 5 bases from J, with 16 bases between. Germline V gene lookup returns CDR1 MNHEY and CDR2 SVGEGT. The CDR3 here is CASSYSSTGSRETQYF. CDR3 nucleotides: TGTGCCAGCAGTTACTCGTCGACAGGATCCCGGGAGACCCAGTACTTC.

J is TRBJ2-5 and V is TRBV3-1, with TRBD2 as a possible D gene (5 bases). With 4 bases removed from V and 3 bases from J, the gap between germline ends came to 18 bases. The CDR3 totals 16 residues. The germline V gene encodes CDR1 LGHDT and CDR2 YNNKEL (reference sequence). CDR3 in amino acids: CASSLVGGRIEETQYF. CDR3 sequence (DNA): TGTGCCAGCAGCCTAGTAGGAGGAAGGATCGAAGAGACCCAGTACTTC.

J is TRBJ2-2 and V is TRBV4-2; a possible D gene is TRBD2 (6 bases). The length of the CDR3 is 16 residues. The germline V gene encodes CDR1 LGHNA and CDR2 YNFKEQ. V shed 1 base and J shed 0 bases, with 9 bases lying between them. CDR3 nucleotides: TGTGCCAGCAGCCAAGGTCCGGGGGCGAACACCGGGGAGCTGTTTTTT. Its translation is CASSQGPGANTGELFF.

The chain carries TRBV18 and TRBJ2-5; perhaps TRBD1 as D (5 bases). Germline V CDR1 and CDR2: KGHSH, LQKENI. V dropped 4 bases and J dropped 5 bases, with 14 bases sitting between them. The CDR3 is 14 residues long. For the CDR3, the DNA is TGTGCCAGCTCACTCCGGACAATTTGGGAGACCCAGTACTTC. Its translation: CASSLRTIWETQYF. The variable domain in full, with the rest retrieved from reference TRBV18 and TRBJ2-5, is NAGVMQNPRHLVRRRGQEARLRCSPMKGHSHVYWYRQLPEEGLKFMVYLQKENIIDESGMPKERFSAEFPKEGPSILRIQQVVRGDSAAYFCASSLRTIWETQYFGPGTRLLVL.

The rearrangement links TRBV20-1 to TRBJ2-7; 8 bases fit TRBD2. The CDR3 totals 13 residues. V gave up 3 bases and J gave up 3 bases; unmatched junction bases: 4. Germline loops: CDR1 DFQATT, CDR2 SNEGSKA (reference sequence). The CDR3 DNA reads as TGCAGTGCTAGGCCCGCGGGGGGCTACGAGCAGTACTTC. Its protein is CSARPAGGYEQYF.

This clonotype has more than one count but fewer than ten. V usage is TRBV6-1 and J usage is TRBJ2-3, with 8 bases matching TRBD1. The ends lost 7 bases at V and 4 bases at J; junction bases unmatched: 7. Looked up from germline, CDR1 is MNHNS and CDR2 is SASEGT. This CDR3 has 14 residues. The CDR3 sequence: CASNGQGIADTQYF. The CDR3 DNA sequence: TGTGCCAGCAATGGACAGGGCATAGCAGATACGCAGTATTTT.

This chain joins TRBV20-1 and TRBJ2-5; TRBD2 matches at 8 bases. V lost 6 bases and J lost 5; bases outside the gene matches: 14. The CDR3 sequence is 15 residues long. Germline V CDR1 and CDR2: DFQATT, SNEGSKA (reference sequence). This CDR3 is CSAVRGTSKEETQYF. Written as DNA, the CDR3 is TGCAGTGCGGTGAGGGGGACTAGTAAAGAGGAGACCCAGTACTTC.

The rearrangement links TRBV29-1 to TRBJ2-7, with 7 bases that match TRBD1. The germline V gene has CDR1 SQVTM and CDR2 ANQGSEA. J lost 5 bases, V lost 3 bases, and 7 bases had no gene match. The CDR3 consists of 13 residues. CDR3 nucleotides: TGCAGCGTTGATTTGACAGGGCTTAACGAGCAGTACTTC. As protein: CSVDLTGLNEQYF.

The chain is built from TRBV7-3 and TRBJ2-5, with TRBD1 identical over 9 bases. Trimming cost V 2 bases and J 3 bases; bases outside gene matches: 7. Germline CDR1 SGHTA, CDR2 FQGTGA. CDR3 length: 16 residues. CDR3 protein: CASSLSTDRGEETQYF. As DNA, the CDR3 is TGTGCCAGCAGCTTATCCACGGACAGGGGTGAAGAGACCCAGTACTTC.